What follows are 11 T cell receptor beta chains derived from one specimen sequenced in a study of blood T cell repertoires in COVID-19. Assay used: immunoSEQ multiplex PCR; TCRdb lists only in-frame clones, some missing. The sample comprises some 290,000 clones, 90% of which are singletons, and less than 4% rests with the top ten. Sequenced: PBMCs or T cells enriched from blood (not recorded which). Every receptor here comes from a woman under 40 who had been exposed to COVID-19.

The chain uses TRBV11-2 and TRBJ2-1, with 7 bases fitting TRBD2. Germline CDR1 and CDR2: SGHAT and FQNNGV. V shed 5 bases and J 10 bases; nucleotides not matched to a gene: 11. CDR3 length: 14 amino acids. The CDR3 coding sequence is TGTGCCAGCAGCCTCTCGGTGGGGGGGAACGAGCAGTTCTTC. It is translated as CASSLSVGGNEQFF.

This clone was detected only once. The V call is TRBV10-3, the J call TRBJ1-2; TRBD1 matches 7 bases. The CDR3 has 10 amino acids. The J segment lost 8 bases and the V segment lost 10 bases, leaving 4 bases of the junction unmatched. Per the germline V gene, CDR1 is ENHRY and CDR2 is SYGVKD. The CDR3 DNA follows: TGTGCCACCCGACAGGGAGGCTACACCTTC. Protein sequence: CATRQGGYTF.

The chain employs TRBV19 and TRBJ2-2; weak D call: TRBD1 (6 bases). The CDR3 runs to 16 residues. The germline V gene encodes CDR1 LNHDA and CDR2 SQIVND (reference sequence). The ends were cut back, 3 bases at V and 5 bases at J, with 16 bases in the middle. CDR3 region: CASSIPGTISTGELFF. For the CDR3, the DNA is TGTGCCAGTAGTATTCCGGGGACAATTTCAACCGGGGAGCTGTTTTTT.

The rearrangement links TRBV28 to TRBJ1-5, with a tentative D call TRBD1 (5 bases). The CDR3 has 12 residues. V dropped 7 bases and J dropped 4 bases, with 8 bases sitting between them. Germline CDR1 is MDHEN and CDR2 is SYDVKM. The CDR3 spells CASNDSNQPQHF. The CDR3 region has the DNA TGTGCCAGCAATGACAGTAATCAGCCCCAGCATTTT.

This chain joins TRBV12-5 and TRBJ1-1; 10 positions agree with TRBD1. This CDR3 is 17 amino acids long. The V gene's germline CDR1 is LGHNT and CDR2 FRNRAP. With V trimmed by 1 base and J by 6 bases, 11 bases remained unmatched. The CDR3 protein is CASGLERTGGLVSEAFF. Here the CDR3 DNA reads TGTGCTAGTGGTTTGGAAAGGACAGGGGGTTTAGTGTCTGAAGCTTTCTTT.

This chain links TRBV4-3 with TRBJ2-2, with D maybe TRBD2 (6 bases). The CDR3 contains 14 residues. The V gene's germline CDR1 is LGHNA and CDR2 YSLEER. Deletions cut 6 bases from V and 1 base from J, with 9 bases between. This CDR3 is CASRGGLNTGELFF. The DNA for the CDR3 is TGCGCCAGCAGAGGAGGGCTGAACACCGGGGAGCTGTTTTTT.

This chain connects TRBV30 to TRBJ1-2, with 7 bases identical to TRBD1. V gave up 5 bases and J gave up 8 bases; unmatched junction bases: 8. The germline V gene has CDR1 GTSNPN and CDR2 SVGIG (reference sequence). The CDR3 sequence is 12 residues long. CDR3: CAWAIHRGGYTF. CDR3 DNA sequence: TGTGCCTGGGCAATTCACAGGGGCGGCTACACCTTC.

The CDR3 sequence: CASSFVVGYTF. The CDR3 region has the DNA TGTGCCAGCAGCTTCGTAGTTGGCTACACCTTC. The gene calls are TRBV11-3 and TRBJ1-2, with unresolved D. Germline-derived CDR1 and CDR2 are SGHNT and YENEEA. The CDR3 sequence is 11 residues long. The ends were cut back, 3 bases at V and 7 bases at J, with 6 bases in the middle.

Only one count was recorded for this clone. The chain joins TRBV3-1 (or the pseudogene TRBV3-2) to TRBJ1-1, with D unclear. Trimming cost V 2 bases and J 4 bases, with 14 bases left between them. CDR1 is LGHDT, CDR2 YNNKEL, per germline (reference sequence). The CDR3 runs 15 residues. In DNA, the CDR3 is TGTGCCAGCAGCCAAACCCTGACTAGCGGCACTGAAGCTTTCTTT. As protein: CASSQTLTSGTEAFF.

The chain uses TRBV3-1 (or the pseudogene TRBV3-2) and TRBJ1-5; D unresolved. Germline V CDR1 and CDR2: LGHDT, YNNKEL (reference sequence). The V and J ends lost 4 bases and 3 bases respectively, with 7 bases between them. The CDR3 contains 13 residues. CDR3 nucleotides: TGTGCCAGCAGCCCGGTGTCCAATCAGCCCCAGCATTTT. Protein: CASSPVSNQPQHF.

The chain combines TRBV5-5 with TRBJ1-5, with 9 bases aligning to TRBD1. With V trimmed by 0 bases and J by 7 bases, 5 bases remained unmatched. CDR3 length equals 15 residues. Looked up from germline, CDR1 is SGHKS and CDR2 is YYEKEE (reference sequence). CDR3 bases: TGTGCCAGCAGCTTGGCCCCGGACAGGGGACAGCCCCAGCATTTT. This translates into CASSLAPDRGQPQHF.